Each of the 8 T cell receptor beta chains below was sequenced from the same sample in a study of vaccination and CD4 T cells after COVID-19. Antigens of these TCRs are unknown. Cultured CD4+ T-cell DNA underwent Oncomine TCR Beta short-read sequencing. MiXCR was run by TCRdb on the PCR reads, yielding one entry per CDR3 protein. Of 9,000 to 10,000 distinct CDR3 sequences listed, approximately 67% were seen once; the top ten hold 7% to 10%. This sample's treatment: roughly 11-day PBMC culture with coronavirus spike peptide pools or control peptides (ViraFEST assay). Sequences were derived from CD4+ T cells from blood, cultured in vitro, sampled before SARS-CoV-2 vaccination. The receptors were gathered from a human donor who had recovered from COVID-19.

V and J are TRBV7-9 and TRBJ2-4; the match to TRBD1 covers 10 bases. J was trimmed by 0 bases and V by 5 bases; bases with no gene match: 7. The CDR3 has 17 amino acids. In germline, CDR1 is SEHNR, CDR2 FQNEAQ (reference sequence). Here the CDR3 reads CASSPRQGALAKNIQYF. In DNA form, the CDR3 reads TGTGCCAGCAGCCCCCGACAGGGGGCTCTAGCCAAAAACATTCAGTACTTC.

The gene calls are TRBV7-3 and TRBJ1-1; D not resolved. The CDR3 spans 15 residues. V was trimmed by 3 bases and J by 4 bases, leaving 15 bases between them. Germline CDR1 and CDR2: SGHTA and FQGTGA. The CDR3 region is CASSFPGQRATEAFF. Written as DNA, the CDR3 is TGTGCCAGCAGCTTCCCTGGGCAGAGGGCCACTGAAGCTTTCTTT.

The CDR3 spells CASSQWGQENTDTQYF. In nucleotides, the CDR3 is TGCGCCAGCAGTCAATGGGGGCAGGAGAACACAGATACGCAGTATTTT. J is TRBJ2-3 and V is TRBV23-1, with D maybe TRBD1 (6 bases). TRBV23-1 is an ORF, with its function uncertain. CDR3 size: 16 residues. V lost 1 base, J lost 2 bases, and 13 bases lay in between.

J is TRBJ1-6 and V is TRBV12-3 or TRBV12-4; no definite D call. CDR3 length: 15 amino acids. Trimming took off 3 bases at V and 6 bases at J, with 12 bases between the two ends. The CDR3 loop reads CASSFLRGTNSPLHF. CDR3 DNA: TGTGCCAGCAGTTTTCTACGGGGAACTAATTCACCCCTCCACTTT.

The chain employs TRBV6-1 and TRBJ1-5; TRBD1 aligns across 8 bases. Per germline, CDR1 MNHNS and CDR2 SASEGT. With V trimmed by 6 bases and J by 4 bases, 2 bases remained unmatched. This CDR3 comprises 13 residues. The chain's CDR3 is CASRRQGNQPQHF. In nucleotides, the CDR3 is TGTGCCAGCAGGCGACAGGGGAATCAGCCCCAGCATTTT.

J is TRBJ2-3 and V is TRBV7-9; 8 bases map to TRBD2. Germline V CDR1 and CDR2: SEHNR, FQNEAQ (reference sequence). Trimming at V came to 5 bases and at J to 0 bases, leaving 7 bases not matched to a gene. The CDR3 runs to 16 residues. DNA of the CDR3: TGTGCCAGCAGCACCCACTTAGCGGGGAGCACAGATACGCAGTATTTT. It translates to CASSTHLAGSTDTQYF.

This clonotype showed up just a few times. CDR3: CSVSGDGQTNQPQHF. CDR3 nucleotide sequence: TGCAGCGTTTCGGGCGACGGACAGACCAATCAGCCCCAGCATTTT. This chain links TRBV29-1 with TRBJ1-5; tentatively, D is TRBD1 (6 bases). Germline V gene sequence: CDR1 SQVTM, CDR2 ANQGSEA. The CDR3 extends over 15 amino acids. V lost 5 bases to trimming and J lost 3 bases, with 17 bases between them.

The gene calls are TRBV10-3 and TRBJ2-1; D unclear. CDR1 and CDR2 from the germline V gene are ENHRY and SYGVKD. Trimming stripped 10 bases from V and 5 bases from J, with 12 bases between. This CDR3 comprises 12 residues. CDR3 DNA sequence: TGTGCCACCCACAACCCTAACAATGAGCAGTTCTTC. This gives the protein CATHNPNNEQFF.